This entry features one T cell receptor beta chain sequence. The data were produced by immunoSEQ multiplex PCR, yet TCRdb's version contains in-frame clones alone and is incomplete. This table has 350,000 to 400,000 clones, roughly 90% appearing once. V trimming: 2 bases; J trimming: 2 bases; junction bases outside the gene matches: 5. Germline V gene lookup returns CDR1 SQVTM and CDR2 ANQGSEA. The CDR3 extends over 15 amino acids. The data were taken from a study of blood T cell repertoires in COVID-19. Material: PBMCs or T cells enriched from blood (not recorded which). This clonotype originated in a woman aged 30 to 39 with acute COVID-19. This chain links TRBV29-1 with TRBJ2-3; TRBD2 agrees at 9 bases. The CDR3 loop reads CSVESSGGTTDTQYF. The CDR3 DNA sequence: TGCAGCGTTGAATCCAGCGGGGGGACCACAGATACGCAGTATTTT.